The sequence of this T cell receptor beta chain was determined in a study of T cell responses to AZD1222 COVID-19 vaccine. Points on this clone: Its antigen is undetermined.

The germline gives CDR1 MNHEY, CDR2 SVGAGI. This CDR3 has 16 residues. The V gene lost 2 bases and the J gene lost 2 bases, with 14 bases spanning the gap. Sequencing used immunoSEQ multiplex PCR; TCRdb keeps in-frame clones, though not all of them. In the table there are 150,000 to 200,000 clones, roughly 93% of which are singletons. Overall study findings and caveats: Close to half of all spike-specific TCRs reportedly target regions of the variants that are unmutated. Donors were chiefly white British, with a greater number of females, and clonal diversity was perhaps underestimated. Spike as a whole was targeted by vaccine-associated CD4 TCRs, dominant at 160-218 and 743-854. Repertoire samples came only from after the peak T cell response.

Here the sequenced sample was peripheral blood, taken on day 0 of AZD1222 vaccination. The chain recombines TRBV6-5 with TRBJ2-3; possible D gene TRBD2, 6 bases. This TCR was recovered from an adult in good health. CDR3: CASSYGRGRNTDTQYF. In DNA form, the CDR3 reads TGTGCCAGCAGTTACGGGCGGGGAAGGAACACAGATACGCAGTATTTT.